These 30 T cell receptor beta chains came from one sample sequenced in a study of blood T cell repertoires in COVID-19. Sequenced by immunoSEQ multiplex PCR; TCRdb stores in-frame clones only, minus some. The sample records tens of thousands of clones, about four fifths being singletons. Sample: peripheral blood. All receptors derive from a human donor in a cohort sampled during active COVID-19.

This clone was recorded once. The V gene is TRBV11-2, the J gene TRBJ2-7, with TRBD2 identical over 7 bases. From germline, CDR1 is SGHAT and CDR2 FQNNGV. There are 15 residues in the CDR3. Trimming took 2 bases from V and 3 from J; bases not matched to a gene: 7. The CDR3 nucleotides are TGTGCCAGCAGCTTAAAAGCGGGACCCAGCTACGAGCAGTACTTC. Amino acid sequence: CASSLKAGPSYEQYF.

V and J are TRBV5-1 and TRBJ2-5; 8 nucleotides match TRBD2. This CDR3 region has 17 residues. V was pared by 3 bases and J by 4 bases, with 14 bases of the junction left unmatched. Germline V gives CDR1 SGHRS, CDR2 YFSETQ. For the CDR3, the DNA is TGCGCCAGCAGCTGGGGTCCCAGCGGGAGCGGGGGAGAGACCCAGTACTTC. Residues: CASSWGPSGSGGETQYF.

The V and J genes are TRBV14 and TRBJ2-1; no definite D call. Trimming cost V 2 bases and J 2 bases, with 4 bases left between them. Germline V gene lookup returns CDR1 SGHDN and CDR2 FVKESK. This CDR3 spans 13 amino acids. CDR3 sequence reads: CASSQYTYNEQFF. In DNA form, the CDR3 reads TGTGCCAGCAGCCAATACACCTACAATGAGCAGTTCTTC.

V gene TRBV2 combines with J gene TRBJ2-2; the match to TRBD2 covers 14 bases. Germline V CDR1 and CDR2: SNHLY, FYNNEI. J was trimmed by 4 bases and V by 6 bases; bases with no gene match: 1. The CDR3 runs 15 residues. For the CDR3, the DNA is TGTGCCAGCAGGGGGACTAGCGGGAGCACCGGGGAGCTGTTTTTT. Translating it yields CASRGTSGSTGELFF.

The CDR3 loop is CASTPQVGDTEAFF. The DNA for the CDR3 is TGTGCCAGCACCCCACAGGTCGGCGACACTGAAGCTTTCTTT. The chain has TRBV6-6 and TRBJ1-1, with TRBD1 as a possible D gene (5 bases). The CDR3 contains 14 residues. Germline V gene lookup returns CDR1 MNHNY and CDR2 SVGAGI (reference sequence). V lost 7 bases and J 3 bases, leaving 15 bases between the germline ends.

CDR3 amino acids: CAISLASGRGGDEQFF. In DNA, the CDR3 is TGTGCCATCAGCCTCGCTAGCGGGAGGGGTGGCGATGAGCAGTTCTTC. This rearrangement joins TRBV10-3 to TRBJ2-1, with 12 bases identical to TRBD2. CDR1 and CDR2 from the germline V gene are ENHRY and SYGVKD. The CDR3 has 16 residues. With V trimmed by 6 bases and J by 8 bases, 11 bases remained unmatched.

This chain joins TRBV5-1 and TRBJ2-3; the match to TRBD1 covers 8 bases. The ends lost 2 bases at V and 1 base at J; junction bases unmatched: 6. Germline assignment: CDR1 SGHRS and CDR2 YFSETQ. There are 16 residues in the CDR3. CDR3 amino acids: CASSFGGQAGTDTQYF. CDR3 coding DNA: TGCGCCAGCAGCTTCGGGGGACAGGCCGGCACAGATACGCAGTATTTT.

The J gene is TRBJ2-5, the V gene TRBV3-1 (or the pseudogene TRBV3-2); D might be TRBD1 (5 bases). CDR1 and CDR2 from the germline V gene are LGHDT and YNNKEL (reference sequence). CDR3 size: 13 residues. Trimming left V 4 bases short and J 2 bases short, with 8 bases between. CDR3 sequence reads: CASSPRAQETQYF. CDR3 nucleotide sequence: TGTGCCAGCAGCCCCAGGGCTCAAGAGACCCAGTACTTC.

This chain joins TRBV7-2 and TRBJ2-3; perhaps TRBD2 as D (5 bases). V was cut by 2 bases and J by 3 bases, with 15 bases left in between. This CDR3 region has 16 residues. CDR1 is SGHTA and CDR2 is FQGNSA in the germline V gene. The CDR3 protein is CASSLTFTAGTDTQYF. The CDR3 DNA is TGTGCCAGCAGCTTAACCTTTACGGCGGGTACAGATACGCAGTATTTT. Full variable domain (outside the CDR3, taken from reference TRBV7-2 and TRBJ2-3): GAGVSQSPSNKVTEKGKDVELRCDPISGHTALYWYRQSLGQGLEFLIYFQGNSAPDKSGLPSDRFSAERTGGSVSTLTIQRTQQEDSAVYLCASSLTFTAGTDTQYFGPGTRLTVL.

J is TRBJ2-3 and V is TRBV11-3; D unresolved. Germline V gene sequence: CDR1 SGHNT, CDR2 YENEEA. V lost 1 base and J lost 6, with 8 bases in between. The CDR3 has 13 residues. The CDR3: CASSLGLEDTQYF. The CDR3 DNA follows: TGTGCCAGCAGCTTAGGGCTGGAGGATACGCAGTATTTT.

J is TRBJ1-5 and V is TRBV19; 7 nucleotides line up with TRBD1. Germline CDR1 reads LNHDA; CDR2 reads SQIVND (reference sequence). J was trimmed by 4 bases and V by 9 bases; bases with no gene match: 18. The CDR3 extends over 17 amino acids. CDR3 in amino acids: CASEPAIGGPGNQPQHF. The CDR3 DNA reads TGTGCCAGCGAACCCGCGATAGGGGGCCCGGGAAATCAGCCCCAGCATTTT.

This clone has more than one count but fewer than ten. This sequence joins TRBV28 and TRBJ1-5, with 9 positions matching TRBD1. CDR1 and CDR2 from the germline V gene are MDHEN and SYDVKM. V dropped 5 bases and J dropped 6; count of bases not matched to a gene: 8. CDR3 length equals 15 residues. This chain's CDR3 is CASSPGTGSSQPQHF. The CDR3, as DNA: TGTGCCAGCAGTCCCGGGACAGGGAGTAGTCAGCCCCAGCATTTT.

The chain couples TRBV6-6 to TRBJ2-2; 7 bases are shared with TRBD2. Trimming removed 6 bases from V and 6 bases from J; junction bases left unmatched: 7. Germline V lookup: CDR1 MNHNY, CDR2 SVGAGI (reference sequence). This CDR3 is 14 amino acids long. The CDR3 spells CASRGGSGAGELFF. In nucleotides, the CDR3 is TGTGCCAGCAGGGGGGGGAGTGGGGCCGGGGAGCTGTTTTTT.

The V call is TRBV7-8, the J call TRBJ2-5; possibly TRBD2 for D (6 bases). Trimming stripped 4 bases from V and 5 bases from J, with 20 bases between. The CDR3 loop spans 16 amino acids. CDR1 is SGHVS and CDR2 is FQNEAQ in the germline V gene. CDR3 sequence reads: CASSSGPTRAGETQYF. CDR3 nucleotide sequence: TGTGCCAGCAGCTCCGGTCCGACTCGGGCGGGGGAGACCCAGTACTTC.

V and J are TRBV2 and TRBJ2-5; no definite D call. The V end was cut by 5 bases, the J end by 4 bases, with 8 bases between. Per the germline V gene, CDR1 is SNHLY and CDR2 is FYNNEI. The CDR3 totals 12 residues. The CDR3 DNA is TGTGCCAGCAGTACAGTGTCAGAGACCCAGTACTTC. It specifies CASSTVSETQYF.

This chain links TRBV28 with TRBJ2-2; D is undetermined. The CDR3 has 13 amino acids. Between the trimmed V and J ends, which lost 1 base and 5 bases, there was a span of 5 bases. Germline values: CDR1 MDHEN, CDR2 SYDVKM. CDR3 loop: CASSLYSTGELFF. The CDR3 DNA is TGTGCCAGCAGTTTATATTCTACCGGGGAGCTGTTTTTT.

This clone was found a few times. The CDR3 protein is CASSQELSFRGLAGASTDTQYF. The CDR3 DNA reads TGTGCCAGCAGCCAAGAGTTGTCCTTTAGGGGACTAGCGGGTGCTAGCACAGATACGCAGTATTTT. The chain joins TRBV4-2 to TRBJ2-3; 12 bases map to TRBD2. With V trimmed by 0 bases and J by 0 bases, 16 bases remained unmatched. The CDR3 consists of 22 residues. Germline V gives CDR1 LGHNA, CDR2 YNFKEQ.

This chain joins TRBV3-1 (or the pseudogene TRBV3-2) and TRBJ1-2, with D perhaps TRBD1 (6 bases). The germline V gene has CDR1 LGHDT and CDR2 YNNKEL (reference sequence). The CDR3 is made up of 13 amino acids. V dropped 4 bases and J dropped 13 bases, with 19 bases sitting between them. In nucleotides, the CDR3 is TGTGCCAGCAGCCGAGGGGGAATCGGGGGGTGCACCTTC. It is translated as CASSRGGIGGCTF.

V gene TRBV2 combines with J gene TRBJ1-1; a weak D match, TRBD1 (5 bases). Germline values: CDR1 SNHLY, CDR2 FYNNEI. This CDR3 contains 13 residues. Trimming stripped 6 bases from V and 4 bases from J, with 12 bases between. The CDR3 nucleotides read TGTGCCAGCAGGGCCGGGACTTCCACTGAAGCTTTCTTT. It is translated as CASRAGTSTEAFF.

The chain recombines TRBV15 with TRBJ2-1; no firm D call. Trimming shortened V by 0 bases and J by 9 bases, and 15 bases separated the two germline ends. The CDR3 runs to 15 residues. The V gene's germline CDR1 is LNHNV and CDR2 YYDKDF (reference sequence). The CDR3 sequence: CATSRDRSTVSEQFF. CDR3 coding DNA: TGTGCCACCAGCAGAGATCGGTCAACGGTGAGTGAGCAGTTCTTC.

This clone was seen a few times. The chain employs TRBV27 and TRBJ2-4, with 7 bases matching TRBD1. This CDR3 comprises 17 residues. Germline CDR1 is MNHEY and CDR2 is SMNVEV (reference sequence). V lost 6 bases to trimming and J lost 0 bases; unmatched junction nucleotides: 11. CDR3 loop: CASSQNPRGLAKNIQYF. In DNA, the CDR3 is TGTGCCAGCAGCCAAAACCCGAGGGGGCTAGCCAAAAACATTCAGTACTTC.

V usage is TRBV5-1 and J usage is TRBJ1-5; perhaps TRBD1 as D (5 bases). This CDR3 comprises 17 residues. CDR1 and CDR2 (germline): SGHRS, YFSETQ. Trimming pared 0 bases from V and 8 bases from J, leaving 21 bases between. The CDR3 DNA reads TGCGCCAGCAGCTTGGAAACCGGGACTCAAAGAGGTAAGCCCCAGCATTTT. Its translation is CASSLETGTQRGKPQHF.

By share, this clone ranks as medium-sized. The chain employs TRBV14 and TRBJ1-2, with D hard to call. The germline V gene has CDR1 SGHDN and CDR2 FVKESK. CDR3 size: 13 residues. V lost 1 base to trimming and J lost 8 bases, with 11 bases between them. CDR3 coding DNA: TGTGCCAGCAGCCAAGTGTCGACTGGCGGCTACACCTTC. Protein sequence: CASSQVSTGGYTF. The variable domain in full, completed from reference TRBV14 and TRBJ1-2, reads EAGVTQFPSHSVIEKGQTVTLRCDPISGHDNLYWYRRVMGKEIKFLLHFVKESKQDESGMPNNRFLAERTGGTYSTLKVQPAELEDSGVYFCASSQVSTGGYTFGSGTRLTVV.

The V and J genes are TRBV9 and TRBJ1-2; 9 positions agree with TRBD1. The V gene end was trimmed by 3 bases and the J gene end by 1 base; junction bases not matched to a gene: 13. CDR1 is SGDLS, CDR2 YYNGEE, per germline. The CDR3 runs 18 residues. CDR3: CASSAAGTGTFINYGYTF. For the CDR3, the DNA is TGTGCCAGCAGCGCGGCCGGGACAGGGACCTTTATTAACTATGGCTACACCTTC. Filled out from reference TRBV9 and TRBJ1-2, the complete variable domain reads DSGVTQTPKHLITATGQRVTLRCSPRSGDLSVYWYQQSLDQGLQFLIQYYNGEERAKGNILERFSAQQFPDLHSELNLSSLELGDSALYFCASSAAGTGTFINYGYTFGSGTRLTVV.

The CDR3 region is CASSLVNSDQPQHF. The CDR3 DNA sequence: TGTGCCAGCAGCTTAGTGAATTCGGATCAGCCCCAGCATTTT. The chain joins TRBV7-9 to TRBJ1-5; D gene uncertain. CDR1 is SEHNR and CDR2 is FQNEAQ in the germline V gene (reference sequence). The CDR3 contains 14 residues. Deletions cut 1 base from V and 5 bases from J, with 9 bases between.

The chain joins TRBV5-1 to TRBJ1-1, with a weak D call TRBD1 (6 bases). Trimming stripped 6 bases from V and 1 base from J, with 13 bases between. There are 14 residues in the CDR3. The germline CDR1 and CDR2 sequences are SGHRS and YFSETQ. The CDR3 nucleotides are TGCGCCAGCACCTCAGCACAGGGGAACACTGAAGCTTTCTTT. This translates into CASTSAQGNTEAFF.

This clone was found a few times. V is TRBV7-2 and J is TRBJ2-7; D uncertain. V gave up 2 bases and J gave up 1 base, with 3 bases separating them. Germline V lookup: CDR1 SGHTA, CDR2 FQGNSA. The CDR3 is 12 amino acids. As DNA, the CDR3 is TGTGCCAGCAGCTTACAGTCCTACGAGCAGTACTTC. It yields the protein CASSLQSYEQYF.

This clone turned up a few times. The chain joins TRBV2 to TRBJ1-3, with D tentatively TRBD1 (5 bases). Germline V gives CDR1 SNHLY, CDR2 FYNNEI. The CDR3 contains 14 residues. Between the trimmed V and J ends, which lost 4 bases and 4 bases, there was a span of 11 bases. This CDR3 reads CASSVGGAGNTIYF. The DNA of the CDR3 is TGTGCCAGCAGTGTGGGGGGTGCCGGAAACACCATATATTTT.

This CDR3 is CASSSPPGLDYNEQFF. CDR3 coding DNA: TGTGCCAGCAGTTCACCTCCGGGACTAGACTACAATGAGCAGTTCTTC. The chain carries TRBV2 and TRBJ2-1, with 8 nucleotides matching TRBD2. V lost 5 bases, J lost 3 bases, and 9 bases stayed unmatched. This CDR3 spans 16 amino acids. In germline, CDR1 is SNHLY, CDR2 FYNNEI.

The chain recombines TRBV7-2 with TRBJ2-1, with D perhaps matching TRBD2 (6 bases). The germline V and J ends were trimmed by 6 bases and 2 bases, with 20 bases remaining between them. The CDR3 totals 17 residues. The germline CDR1 and CDR2 sequences are SGHTA and FQGNSA. In DNA form, the CDR3 reads TGTGCCAGCAGAACCCAACAGATCGGGAGTACCTACAATGAGCAGTTCTTC. Its translation: CASRTQQIGSTYNEQFF.